Listed below are T cell receptor beta chains from one sample, sequenced in a study of T cell changes during pregnancy in multiple sclerosis. Clones were read by immunoSEQ multiplex PCR, and TCRdb kept only the in-frame ones, dropping some. The sample includes just over 50,000 clones, around 92% of them seen just once. The sequences come from CD4+ T cells from peripheral blood mononuclear cells, collected after pregnancy. These receptors came from a female donor with multiple sclerosis, enrolled in a pregnancy study. The conserved cysteine and the conserved F or W are not part of the CDR3 here. The D gene is left open where the match is weak.

cdr3_aa | v_call | d_call | j_call
ASSLAGRINYGYT | TRBV7-2 | - | TRBJ1-2
AISEKAGLSTGELF | TRBV10-3 | - | TRBJ2-2
AWRTDRTGNTIY | TRBV30 | TRBD1 | TRBJ1-3
ASSRGQGILIETQY | TRBV21-1 | - | TRBJ2-5
ASSLQGAGELF | TRBV7-3 | TRBD1 | TRBJ2-2
ASSLQGIVLSGNTIY | TRBV7-8 | - | TRBJ1-3
ASSFWVRDGEQF | TRBV6-1 | - | TRBJ2-1
ARGQGIMNTEAF | TRBV19 | TRBD1 | TRBJ1-1
ASSLTSGRFNEQF | TRBV7-2 | TRBD2 | TRBJ2-1
ASSPSTLNEKLF | TRBV18 | - | TRBJ1-4
ASSRRTSVSSYNEQF | TRBV28 | TRBD2 | TRBJ2-1
ASSSTGLSSYNEQF | TRBV5-6 | - | TRBJ2-1
ASSTQGRVGQPQH | TRBV27 | - | TRBJ1-5
ASSLRRERLGEQF | TRBV27 | TRBD2 | TRBJ2-1
ASSQVVTNSYEQY | TRBV4-1 | - | TRBJ2-7
ASSISTSGRTCEQF | TRBV19 | TRBD2 | TRBJ2-1
ASSSQGNEQF | TRBV14 | - | TRBJ2-1